The 6 T cell receptor beta chains in this list originate from one sample, sequenced in a study of control samples from healthy donors and cancer patients. Measured with immunoSEQ multiplex PCR; TCRdb has only the in-frame clones, and not every one. This sample has roughly 120,000 clones, with roughly nine tenths found just once. The sample consisted of blood. These receptors came from a woman between 18 and 30 years old in good health.

The chain recombines TRBV2 with TRBJ2-4; D is undetermined. V lost 5 bases to trimming and J lost 0 bases, with 11 bases between them. Germline CDR1 reads SNHLY; CDR2 reads FYNNEI. The CDR3 length is 15 residues. In DNA form, the CDR3 reads TGTGCCAGCAGTTTAGAAAGTCTAGCCAAAAACATTCAGTACTTC. This gives the protein CASSLESLAKNIQYF.

The chain has TRBV24-1 and TRBJ2-1; D gene ambiguous. This CDR3 contains 11 residues. V shed 5 bases and J shed 6 bases, with 4 bases lying between them. The V gene's germline CDR1 is KGHDR and CDR2 SFDVKD. CDR3 in DNA: TGTGCCACCAGTGCAAGCAATGAGCAGTTCTTC. It encodes CATSASNEQFF.

The chain is built from TRBV3-1 (or the pseudogene TRBV3-2) and TRBJ1-2, with D tentatively TRBD1 (6 bases). CDR3 length: 15 residues. Trimming took 0 bases from V and 3 from J, leaving 11 bases between them. CDR1 and CDR2 (germline): LGHDT, YNNKEL (reference sequence). The CDR3 is CASSQDWGLDYGYTF. The CDR3 nucleotides are TGTGCCAGCAGCCAAGATTGGGGGCTGGACTATGGCTACACCTTC.

Only a few counts were recorded for this clone. This chain joins TRBV9 and TRBJ2-3; 10 positions agree with TRBD2. The CDR3 has 18 residues. V lost 0 bases to trimming and J lost 0 bases; unmatched junction nucleotides: 7. Germline assignment: CDR1 SGDLS and CDR2 YYNGEE. The CDR3 loop is CASSVAVSSGGSTDTQYF. For the CDR3, the DNA is TGTGCCAGCAGCGTAGCAGTGAGTAGCGGGGGGAGCACAGATACGCAGTATTTT.

The V and J genes are TRBV13 and TRBJ2-4; maybe TRBD1 (6 bases). Looked up from germline, CDR1 is PRHDT and CDR2 is FYEKMQ (reference sequence). This CDR3 region has 15 residues. V lost 5 bases to trimming and J lost 0 bases, with 11 bases between them. The CDR3 sequence is CASSPGELAKNIQYF. The CDR3 bases are TGTGCCAGCAGCCCAGGGGAGTTAGCCAAAAACATTCAGTACTTC.

The chain uses TRBV24-1 and TRBJ2-3; D might be TRBD1 (5 bases). V lost 4 bases to trimming and J lost 3 bases, with 13 bases between them. The CDR3 sequence is 15 residues long. The germline CDR1 and CDR2 sequences are KGHDR and SFDVKD. CDR3 in amino acids: CATSDPRQRTDTQYF. For the CDR3, the DNA is TGTGCCACCAGTGACCCAAGACAGAGAACAGATACGCAGTATTTT.